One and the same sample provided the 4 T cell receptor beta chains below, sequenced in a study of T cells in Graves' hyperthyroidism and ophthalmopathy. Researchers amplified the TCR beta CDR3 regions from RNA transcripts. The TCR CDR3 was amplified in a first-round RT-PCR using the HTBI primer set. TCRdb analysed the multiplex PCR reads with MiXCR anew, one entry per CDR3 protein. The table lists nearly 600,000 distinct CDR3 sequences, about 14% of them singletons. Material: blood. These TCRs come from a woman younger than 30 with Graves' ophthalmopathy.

CDR3 bases: TGTGCCAGCAGATTGCGGCTTGGGACTGAAGCTTTCTTT. Residues: CASRLRLGTEAFF. The rearrangement links TRBV6-4 to TRBJ1-1; D is ambiguous. The CDR3 runs to 13 residues. Between the trimmed V and J ends, which lost 6 bases and 5 bases, there was a span of 13 bases. Per the germline V gene, CDR1 is MRHNA and CDR2 is SNTAGT.

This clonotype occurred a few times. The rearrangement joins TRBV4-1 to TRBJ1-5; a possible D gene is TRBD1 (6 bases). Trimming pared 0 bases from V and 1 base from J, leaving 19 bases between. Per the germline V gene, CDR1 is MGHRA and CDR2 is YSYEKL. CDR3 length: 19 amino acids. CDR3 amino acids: CASSQELGGRVGSNQPQHF. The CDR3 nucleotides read TGCGCCAGCAGCCAAGAGCTGGGGGGGCGCGTCGGCAGCAATCAGCCCCAGCATTTT.

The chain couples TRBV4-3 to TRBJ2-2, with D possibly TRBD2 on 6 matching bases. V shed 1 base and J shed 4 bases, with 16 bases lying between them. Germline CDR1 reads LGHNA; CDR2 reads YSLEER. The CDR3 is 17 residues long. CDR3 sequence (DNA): TGCGCCAGCAGCCAAGTATCGGTGTTGGGGGGCACCGGGGAGCTGTTTTTT. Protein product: CASSQVSVLGGTGELFF.

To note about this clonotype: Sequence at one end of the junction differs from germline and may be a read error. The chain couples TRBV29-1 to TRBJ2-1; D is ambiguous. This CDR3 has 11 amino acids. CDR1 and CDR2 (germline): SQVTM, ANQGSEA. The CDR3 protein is CSVTHGNGQFF. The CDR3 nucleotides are TGCAGCGTTACGCATGGGAATGGGCAGTTCTTC.